This T cell receptor beta chain originates from a study of cytomegalovirus exposure and HLA in healthy donors (dated by TCRdb to the late 2010s). Regarding the research as a whole: According to an earlier analysis of 587 of the donors, roughly 180 million T cells yielded roughly 110 million unique TCR beta sequences and 276 Gb of sequence data. HLA typing covered class I and class II loci at four-digit resolution. A later genetic analysis used genome-wide SNP genotypes for about 60% of the 666 donors, treating that subset as a discovery cohort. Four to six DR-DQ haplotypes were handled as single units for association and clustering because linkage in the cohort was strong. In an earlier analysis of more than 550 of the donors, high-throughput TCR beta sequencing was used to judge whether each TCR beta V gene segment behaved as functional or pseudogenic. On average, 235,054 unique TCR beta nucleotide sequences were sequenced per donor among 300 to 500 genotyped donors of the cohort, with around 19% of those sequences being non-productive. Of the roughly 390 genotyped donors, approximately 83% fell in the genetic ancestry cluster associated with self-reported Caucasian donors. The T cell repertoires of under 750 subjects were profiled by immunosequencing and related to cytomegalovirus serostatus. To predict cytomegalovirus infection status, the study combined high-throughput TCR immunosequencing, statistical association of individual TCRs with disease status, and machine learning. All discovery cohort repertoires had been generated using a single sequencing platform. A later analysis re-examined previously published TCR beta repertoires from 600 to 700 donors and added high-resolution HLA genotyping to investigate patterns of TCR occurrence. In the later analysis, no new phenotypic data were used to find candidate immune exposures; instead, reliance was placed on TCR beta sequences and their occurrence across donors. Alongside the repertoire data, information on donor age, sex, ethnicity and CMV serostatus was compiled. An early release that covered fewer than 750 HLA-typed donors contained about 300 gigabases of sequencing data and 70 million to 100 million unique TCR sequences. The study aimed to test whether signatures of past pathogen exposure could be identified by cataloging public T cell receptors. Typing coverage varied by locus: about 620-640 donors for A, B, C, DRB1 and DQB1; roughly 560 for DQA1; approximately 570 for DPA1; approximately 470 for DPB1. Along with the 666-subject first cohort, a separate validation cohort of over a hundred different subjects was used.

Results the study describes overall, beyond this receptor: Most CMV-associated TCR beta chains appeared to be HLA-restricted in a later analysis, and the HLA associations seemed to be driven largely by CMV exposure. Some IMGT-functional V segments, including TRBV6-2 and TRBV6-3, could not be distinguished by the 87-base-pair reads and were therefore excluded. The sequencing pipeline was judged likely to have produced a cluster of highly shared sequence variants as a technical artifact. Only TCR beta chains were sequenced in this cohort, and the absence of alpha or paired-chain data limited detectable features. Correlated functional status among segregating V segments might be attributable to linkage disequilibrium, but an unknown experimental factor could not be ruled out. In a later analysis, TCR association rates were found to vary across HLA loci, with the most associated TCRs seen for DRB1 alleles and the fewest for HLA-C alleles. Because HLA typing was unavailable for some donors at each locus, only the typed subset was used in association tests. In both the original and validation cohorts, the classifier was reported to diagnose cytomegalovirus status with high specificity and sensitivity. A few of the identified cytomegalovirus-associated TCR beta chains were confirmed in vitro to be specific for cytomegalovirus antigens. The earlier analysis of a few hundred of the donors excluded around 17 rarely observed V segments, including chromosome 9 orphons, because counts were too low. A further reported finding was that TCR beta sequences accurately predicted the HLA-A and HLA-B alleles for most subjects in the first cohort. Assigning TCR associations to individual alleles was difficult when HLA alleles, especially DR and DQ, strongly co-occurred. In a later analysis, several top co-occurrence clusters were reported to appear linked to parvovirus B19, influenza, CMV and Epstein-Barr virus. Compared with the roughly 710-donor mean, donors in an Asian-associated ancestry cluster had fewer N-insertions in productive TCRs, according to a later genetic analysis. While some public TCRs were present in many individuals, most TCR sequences turned up only very rarely across donors. It was suggested by the authors that the approach could potentially be generalized to other disease states and immunological phenotypes. An earlier analysis of some 590 of the donors showed that most TCR beta V segments appeared in productive rearrangements either about 90% or about 30% of the time, which broadly matched IMGT annotations. Roughly uniform sequencing depth across donors was assumed in presence/absence analyses, although this assumption may not hold. In a later analysis, 15,000 to 20,000 TCR beta sequences were associated with specific HLA alleles at a false discovery rate of 0.05. The only immune exposure information available for the cohort was CMV serostatus. A later genetic analysis associated a missense DCLRE1C variant with V-gene and J-gene trimming of TCR beta chains, and an independent cohort replicated the association. Compared with equally common non-associated chains, HLA-associated TCR beta chains in a later analysis were more clonally expanded and had lower generation probabilities. The study gave a list of some 150 TCR beta chains associated with cytomegalovirus.

The library came from the immunoSEQ multiplex PCR assay. For the multiplex PCR, a mixture combining 60 forward primers for TCR Vbeta segments and 13 reverse primers for TCR Jbeta segments was used. The CDR3 region of rearranged TCR beta genes was amplified from genomic DNA with a multiplex PCR assay. The Illumina HiSeq System was used to sequence the amplified TCR beta libraries as 87-base-pair reads. Processing in the source paper ran as follows. A later analysis tallied 70 million to 100 million unique TCR beta chains across the 610 or so repertoires, and some 10 million of those chains were shared by two or more donors. Raw reads were error-corrected and collapsed into unique sequences by a nearest-neighbor algorithm in which closely related sequences were merged to remove PCR and sequencing errors. To assign V, D and J gene segments, CDR3 sequences were aligned to IMGT reference sequences. For a sequence to be retained, at least a six-nucleotide match to both a V gene segment and a J gene segment was required. Rearrangements were called productive when the CDR3 lacked stop codons and stayed in frame with V and J; all others were non-productive. Following IMGT convention, CDR3 was defined as the stretch from the second conserved V-encoded cysteine to the conserved J-encoded phenylalanine. The earlier analysis of some 580 of the donors excluded any sequence lacking an unambiguous match to a single V gene segment. An earlier analysis of several hundred of the donors called V segments functional above 56.7% productive rearrangements and segregating when the between-donor standard deviation exceeded 5%. A statistical classification framework was developed to diagnose cytomegalovirus status using the catalog of TCR beta chain sequences. A later analysis assigned V and J genes by comparing TCR nucleotide sequences with IMGT/GENE-DB human TR gene sequences. Using the TCRdist pipeline, a later analysis assigned CDR3 sequences along with most-parsimonious VDJ recombination scenarios. In a later analysis, each TCR beta chain was defined by its CDR3 amino acid sequence together with its V-gene family, and reads lacking a unique V-gene family were excluded. To address suspected cross-contamination and a sequencing artifact, a later analysis removed a few hundred highly shared, low-generation-probability nucleotide sequences. In a later analysis, a clonal expansion index for each public chain was calculated from normalized within-repertoire ranks of inferred template counts. In a later analysis, generation probabilities were computed with a VDJ recombination model fitted to out-of-frame rearrangements, and the resulting probabilities were checked against IGoR. In a later analysis, hypergeometric tests were used to score TCR-TCR, TCR-HLA and TCR-CMV co-occurrence, with a repertoire-size bias correction applied to TCR pairs. A later analysis estimated false discovery rates by permuting HLA or CMV assignments 20 times. In a later analysis, co-occurring TCRs were grouped with DBSCAN, and TCRdist sequence similarity was added when clustering was performed within HLA-allele-positive subsets. Co-occurrence clustering excluded repertoires with fewer than 30,000 or more than 120,000 public chains, plus five with anomalous nucleotide sharing. TCRdb's version of the immuneACCESS table is confined to in-frame rearrangements and falls short of the full clone set. An unresolved V gene accounts for under half of the shortfall where checked; the remainder is of unknown origin. D and trimming were read from the DNA, whereas the V and J calls and clone size are those reported in that table. The table for this sample lists 120,000 or so clones; approximately 72% of them were counted only once. In total, the top ten clones hold around 9.1% of the sample.

The cohort was made up of 650 to 700 healthy bone marrow donors. At the time of sampling, every cohort member was nominally healthy, though immune exposures that went unrecorded were likely present. The donor was CMV seropositive and was included in the group of 250 to 350 seropositive cohort members. Every donor gave a peripheral blood sample, and the peripheral blood mononuclear cells from that sample were used for TCR beta sequencing. The Qiagen DNeasy Blood Extraction Kit was used to extract genomic DNA from the blood cell samples. This clone turned up a few times. No antigen is known for it. No qualities accompany the bases; no much larger clone lies one base away. Based on the germline V gene (reference sequence), the CDR1 and CDR2 sequences are SEHNR and FQNEAQ. V lost 3 bases and J lost 1 base, and the count of bases not matched to a germline gene is 3. Inclusive of the bounding cysteine and phenylalanine, the CDR3 is 15 residues long. The entry retains the CDR3 DNA only, 45 bases that are in frame from base 1.

The rearranged segments are TRBV7-9 and TRBJ1-1; the central 9 bases match TRBD1. The sequence was collected from a woman between 50 and 59 years old in good health and CMV-seropositive. The sequenced material came from PBMCs. CDR3 protein: CASSFRDRENTEAFF. The sequenced DNA: TGTGCCAGCAGCTTCCGGGACAGGGAGAACACTGAAGCTTTCTTT.